Shown below are 14 T cell receptor beta chains from a single sample sequenced in a study of shared clonotypes between healthy human individuals (dated by TCRdb to 2018 to 2021). The library was produced with the immunoSEQ multiplex PCR assay. This is the immuneACCESS table as TCRdb keeps it, with only in-frame sequences that have V and J called. A part of the clones is gone; compared with another copy, unresolved V genes explain less than half, and the rest is unexplained. For this sample there are some 2.1 million clones; 93% appear just once. The ten most abundant clones make up around 1.8% of the sample. CD8 naive samples were obtained by positive selection for CCR7 among CD45RO-negative cells, yielding a CD45RA+CCR7+ population from which TemRA cells were excluded. Material: naive CD8+ T cells from PBMCs. The label giving this sample's cell subset or site can be read as: CD45RA+CCR7+. These receptors came from a man aged 18 to 35 in good health. Some clones in this sample may be carry-over from other donors' samples.

This clone occurred once. The J gene is TRBJ2-7, the V gene TRBV5-5; possibly TRBD1 for D (5 bases). The CDR3 extends over 13 amino acids. V lost 0 bases and J lost 3, with 7 bases in between. Germline V CDR1 and CDR2: SGHKS, YYEKEE (reference sequence). CDR3 sequence (DNA): TGTGCCAGCAGCTTGGGACAGTTCTACGAGCAGTACTTC. It translates to CASSLGQFYEQYF.

A single count supports this clone. Within the sample, other DNA sequences also encode this same CDR3. The rearrangement uses TRBV5-4 and TRBJ1-1; D is perhaps TRBD1 (6 bases). Germline V gene data show CDR1 as SGHNT and CDR2 as YYREEE (reference sequence). V was shortened by 2 bases and J by 1 base, with 9 bases between the two germline ends. CDR3 length: 14 residues. The CDR3 coding sequence is TGTGCCAGCAGCTTCAGGGGAGGGAACACTGAAGCTTTCTTT. It yields the protein CASSFRGGNTEAFF.

This rearrangement joins TRBV10-3 to TRBJ1-2, with TRBD1 identical over 7 bases. The CDR3 has 15 amino acids. Germline lookup yields CDR1 ENHRY and CDR2 SYGVKD. V dropped 1 base and J dropped 6; count of bases not matched to a gene: 8. The CDR3 DNA is TGTGCCATCAGTGAGTGGCGACAGGGAGAGGATGGCTACACCTTC. Translation: CAISEWRQGEDGYTF.

V and J are TRBV6-5 and TRBJ2-1; the D is unclear. V was clipped by 0 bases and J by 4 bases, with 7 bases between them. This CDR3 has 14 residues. The germline CDR1 and CDR2 sequences are MNHEY and SVGAGI. The chain's CDR3 is CASSYSAEYNEQFF. The CDR3 nucleotides are TGTGCCAGCAGTTACTCGGCTGAATACAATGAGCAGTTCTTC.

The chain joins TRBV29-1 to TRBJ2-1, with 8 bases matching TRBD1. The CDR3 has 15 residues. Germline V CDR1 and CDR2: SQVTM, ANQGSEA. The J segment lost 6 bases and the V segment lost 0 bases, leaving 7 bases of the junction unmatched. The CDR3 loop reads CSVEEARTGINEQFF. CDR3 in DNA: TGCAGCGTTGAAGAGGCCCGGACAGGGATCAATGAGCAGTTCTTC.

There are a few counts of this clone. CDR3 in DNA: TGTGCCAGTAGTATGAGTCGGGGCACTGAAGCTTTCTTT. This gives the protein CASSMSRGTEAFF. The gene calls are TRBV19 and TRBJ1-1; no firm D call. The CDR3 spans 13 residues. V was cut by 3 bases and J by 4 bases, with 9 bases left in between. Germline CDR1 LNHDA, CDR2 SQIVND (reference sequence). The variable domain in full, completed from reference TRBV19 and TRBJ1-1, reads DGGITQSPKYLFRKEGQNVTLSCEQNLNHDAMYWYRQDPGQGLRLIYYSQIVNDFQKGDIAEGYSVSREKKESFPLTVTSAQKNPTAFYLCASSMSRGTEAFFGQGTRLTVV.

This clone occurred once. V is TRBV7-2 and J is TRBJ1-5; the D gene is possibly TRBD1 (6 bases). Germline loops: CDR1 SGHTA, CDR2 FQGNSA. V shed 3 bases and J shed 0 bases, with 15 bases lying between them. This CDR3 comprises 17 residues. As DNA, the CDR3 is TGTGCCAGCAGCTTCGGACAGAGCCGTTATAGCAATCAGCCCCAGCATTTT. Translating it yields CASSFGQSRYSNQPQHF.

About this clone itself: At the DNA level, this CDR3 is encoded by other sequences in the same sample as well. The gene calls are TRBV7-3 and TRBJ2-1; 9 positions match TRBD2. CDR1 SGHTA and CDR2 FQGTGA come from the germline V gene. The V segment lost 5 bases and the J segment 0 bases; nucleotides outside the gene matches: 2. CDR3 size: 15 residues. This CDR3 is CASSLSGSSYNEQFF. DNA for the CDR3: TGTGCCAGCAGCCTTAGCGGGAGCTCCTACAATGAGCAGTTCTTC.

The rearrangement links TRBV9 to TRBJ1-3; TRBD1 agrees at 7 bases. Unmatched junction bases numbered 6, after V lost 3 bases and J lost 0 bases. The CDR3 loop spans 16 amino acids. CDR1 SGDLS and CDR2 YYNGEE come from the germline V gene. The CDR3 DNA sequence: TGTGCCAGCAGCGCTCCGACAGGGCTCTCTGGAAACACCATATATTTT. Residues: CASSAPTGLSGNTIYF.

This clone was observed a single time. This chain joins TRBV5-5 and TRBJ2-7; TRBD1 aligns across 7 bases. The CDR3 sequence is 14 residues long. V lost 2 bases and J lost 2; bases outside the gene matches: 4. Germline CDR1 and CDR2: SGHKS and YYEKEE (reference sequence). Here the CDR3 reads CASSLTGAPYEQYF. CDR3 sequence (DNA): TGTGCCAGCAGCTTAACAGGGGCCCCCTACGAGCAGTACTTC. Based on the CDR3 plus reference TRBV5-5 and TRBJ2-7, the full variable domain is DAGVTQSPTHLIKTRGQQVTLRCSPISGHKSVSWYQQVLGQGPQFIFQYYEKEERGRGNFPDRFSARQFPNYSSELNVNALLLGDSALYLCASSLTGAPYEQYFGPGTRLTVT.

The chain joins TRBV27 to TRBJ1-1, with D unclear. The germline V and J ends were trimmed by 6 bases and 0 bases, with 8 bases remaining between them. The CDR3 runs to 13 residues. CDR1 is MNHEY, CDR2 SMNVEV, per germline (reference sequence). CDR3 sequence (DNA): TGTGCCAGCAGAGCCCACATGAACACTGAAGCTTTCTTT. Its translation is CASRAHMNTEAFF.

J is TRBJ2-1 and V is TRBV28; D ambiguous. The CDR3 is 14 residues long. CDR1 MDHEN and CDR2 SYDVKM come from the germline V gene. Trimming removed 3 bases from V and 3 bases from J, with 9 bases in between. CDR3 sequence (DNA): TGTGCCAGCAGTTTGGTACAGCTCTACAATGAGCAGTTCTTC. Translated: CASSLVQLYNEQFF.

This chain links TRBV15 with TRBJ2-7, with D possibly being TRBD1 or TRBD2 (5 bases each). CDR1 is LNHNV and CDR2 is YYDKDF in the germline V gene (reference sequence). This CDR3 contains 15 residues. Trimming shortened V by 0 bases and J by 4 bases, and 13 bases separated the two germline ends. The CDR3 coding sequence is TGTGCCACCAGCAGAGAACGAGGGGTATTTTACGAGCAGTACTTC. Protein product: CATSRERGVFYEQYF.

Of note for this clone: In the same sample, other DNA sequences code for this CDR3. The chain joins TRBV29-1 to TRBJ2-7; tentative D call: TRBD2 (5 bases). The germline CDR1 and CDR2 sequences are SQVTM and ANQGSEA. With 7 bases removed from V and 2 bases from J, the gap between germline ends came to 12 bases. There are 12 residues in the CDR3. CDR3: CSARTGTYEQYF. The CDR3 bases are TGCAGCGCAAGGACGGGGACCTACGAGCAGTACTTC.